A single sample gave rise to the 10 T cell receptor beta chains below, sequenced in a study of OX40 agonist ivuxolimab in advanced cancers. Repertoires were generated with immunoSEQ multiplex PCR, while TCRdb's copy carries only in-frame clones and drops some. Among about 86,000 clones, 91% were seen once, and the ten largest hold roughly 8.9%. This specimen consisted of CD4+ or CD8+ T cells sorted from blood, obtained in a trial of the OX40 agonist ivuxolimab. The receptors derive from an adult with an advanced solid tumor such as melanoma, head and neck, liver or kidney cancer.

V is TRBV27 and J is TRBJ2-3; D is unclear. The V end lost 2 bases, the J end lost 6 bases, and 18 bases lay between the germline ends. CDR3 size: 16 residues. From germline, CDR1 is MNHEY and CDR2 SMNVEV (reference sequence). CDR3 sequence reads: CASSLLGPLGVDTQYF. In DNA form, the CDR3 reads TGTGCCAGCAGTTTACTCGGACCTCTCGGCGTGGATACGCAGTATTTT.

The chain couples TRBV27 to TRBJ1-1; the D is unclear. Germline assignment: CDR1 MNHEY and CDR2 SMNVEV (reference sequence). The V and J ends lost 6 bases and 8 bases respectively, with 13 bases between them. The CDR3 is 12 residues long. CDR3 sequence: CASSSPAREAFF. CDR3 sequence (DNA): TGTGCCAGCAGCTCCCCGGCCAGAGAAGCTTTCTTT.

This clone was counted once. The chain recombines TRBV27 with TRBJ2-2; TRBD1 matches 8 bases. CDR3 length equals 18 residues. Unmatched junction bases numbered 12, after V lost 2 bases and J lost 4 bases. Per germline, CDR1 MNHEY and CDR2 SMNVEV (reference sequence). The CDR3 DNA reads TGTGCCAGCAGTTTAGGCAGGGGGCAAGGGTCGGGCACCGGGGAGCTGTTTTTT. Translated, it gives CASSLGRGQGSGTGELFF.

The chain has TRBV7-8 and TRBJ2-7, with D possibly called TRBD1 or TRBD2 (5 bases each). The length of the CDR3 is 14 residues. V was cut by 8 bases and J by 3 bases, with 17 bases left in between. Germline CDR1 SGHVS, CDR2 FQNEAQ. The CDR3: CASAFEGPIYEQYF. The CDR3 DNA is TGTGCCAGCGCGTTCGAGGGACCTATCTACGAGCAGTACTTC. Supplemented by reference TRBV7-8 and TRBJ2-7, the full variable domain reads GAGVSQSPRYKVAKRGQDVALRCDPISGHVSLFWYQQALGQGPEFLTYFQNEAQLDKSGLPSDRFFAERPEGSVSTLKIQRTQQEDSAVYLCASAFEGPIYEQYFGPGTRLTVT.

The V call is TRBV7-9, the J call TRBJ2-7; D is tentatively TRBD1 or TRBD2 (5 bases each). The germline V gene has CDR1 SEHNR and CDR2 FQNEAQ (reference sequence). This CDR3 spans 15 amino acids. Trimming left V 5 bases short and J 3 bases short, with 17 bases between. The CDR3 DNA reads TGTGCCAGCAGCCGTCGGGGACGGGAAAACTACGAGCAGTACTTC. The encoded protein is CASSRRGRENYEQYF.

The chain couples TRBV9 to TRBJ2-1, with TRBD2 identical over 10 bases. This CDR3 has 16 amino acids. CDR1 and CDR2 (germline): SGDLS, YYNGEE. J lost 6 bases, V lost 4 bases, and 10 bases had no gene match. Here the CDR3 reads CASSPSGRAVFNEQFF. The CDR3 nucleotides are TGTGCCAGCAGCCCCAGCGGGAGGGCCGTCTTCAATGAGCAGTTCTTC. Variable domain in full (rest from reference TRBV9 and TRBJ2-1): DSGVTQTPKHLITATGQRVTLRCSPRSGDLSVYWYQQSLDQGLQFLIQYYNGEERAKGNILERFSAQQFPDLHSELNLSSLELGDSALYFCASSPSGRAVFNEQFFGPGTRLTVL.

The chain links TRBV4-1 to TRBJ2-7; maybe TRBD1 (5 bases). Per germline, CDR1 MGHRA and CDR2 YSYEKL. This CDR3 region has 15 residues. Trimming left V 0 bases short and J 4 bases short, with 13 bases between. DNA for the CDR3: TGCGCCAGCAGCCAAGATCCCCAGGGTAGGTACGAGCAGTACTTC. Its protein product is CASSQDPQGRYEQYF.

The chain's CDR3 is CSVLPGHQNEKLFF. The DNA of the CDR3 is TGCAGCGTTTTACCGGGACACCAGAATGAAAAACTGTTTTTT. The gene calls are TRBV29-1 and TRBJ1-4, with D perhaps matching TRBD1 (6 bases). The V end lost 5 bases, the J end lost 5 bases, and 15 bases lay between the germline ends. This CDR3 spans 14 amino acids. CDR1 is SQVTM and CDR2 is ANQGSEA in the germline V gene. Full variable domain (remainder filled in from reference TRBV29-1 and TRBJ1-4): SAVISQKPSRDICQRGTSLTIQCQVDSQVTMMFWYRQQPGQSLTLIATANQGSEATYESGFVIDKFPISRPNLTFSTLTVSNMSPEDSSIYLCSVLPGHQNEKLFFGSGTQLSVL.

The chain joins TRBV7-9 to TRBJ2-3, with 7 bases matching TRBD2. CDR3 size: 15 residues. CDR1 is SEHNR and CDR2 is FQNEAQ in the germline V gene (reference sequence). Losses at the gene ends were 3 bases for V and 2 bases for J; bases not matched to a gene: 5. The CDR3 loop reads CASSLKAGYTDTQYF. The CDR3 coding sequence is TGTGCCAGCAGCTTGAAAGCGGGATACACAGATACGCAGTATTTT.

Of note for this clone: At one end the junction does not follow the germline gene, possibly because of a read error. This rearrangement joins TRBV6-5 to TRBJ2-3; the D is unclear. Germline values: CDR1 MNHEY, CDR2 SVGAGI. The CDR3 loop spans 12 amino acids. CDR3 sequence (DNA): TGTGCCAGGTCCTCTGGCGGAACCTTAGACGATTTT. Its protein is CARSSGGTLDDF.